The next 21 T cell receptor beta chains were all read from a single sample in a study of blood T cell repertoires in COVID-19. Here immunoSEQ multiplex PCR was the method, and the copy in TCRdb shows in-frame clones only, minus some. The sample shows about 430,000 clones, 80% to 90% of them seen only once. The specimen sequenced was PBMCs or T cells enriched from blood (not recorded which). The receptors originated from a man aged 25-45 years who had recovered from COVID-19.

This clone was observed a single time. The V and J genes are TRBV6-4 and TRBJ1-1; unclear D gene. Germline CDR1 and CDR2: MRHNA and SNTAGT. CDR3 length equals 13 residues. Trimming cost V 3 bases and J 1 base, with 6 bases left between them. The CDR3 reads CASSEAGNTEAFF. Written as DNA, the CDR3 is TGTGCCAGCAGTGAAGCCGGGAACACTGAAGCTTTCTTT.

The genes are TRBV19 and TRBJ1-1; D gene ambiguous. CDR3 length: 14 residues. Looked up from germline, CDR1 is LNHDA and CDR2 is SQIVND (reference sequence). Between the trimmed V and J ends, which lost 1 base and 0 bases, there was a span of 6 bases. The CDR3 loop is CASSIGLLNTEAFF. The CDR3 bases are TGTGCCAGTAGTATAGGGCTCCTGAACACTGAAGCTTTCTTT.

The V gene is TRBV6-5, the J gene TRBJ2-5; D is unclear. Trimming stripped 6 bases from V and 4 bases from J, with 6 bases between. The CDR3 covers 11 residues. Germline CDR1 MNHEY, CDR2 SVGAGI. In nucleotides, the CDR3 is TGTGCCAGCAGGAGGCGAGAGACCCAGTACTTC. Encoded protein: CASRRRETQYF.

V gene TRBV30 combines with J gene TRBJ2-4, with D tentatively TRBD1 (6 bases). V lost 3 bases and J lost 1, with 19 bases in between. CDR1 is GTSNPN and CDR2 is SVGIG in the germline V gene (reference sequence). CDR3 size: 17 residues. CDR3 nucleotide sequence: TGTGCCTGGAGCATACTTGGGCAGGGGTGGGCCAAAAACATTCAGTACTTC. Protein: CAWSILGQGWAKNIQYF.

This sequence joins TRBV19 and TRBJ2-7; D unresolved. CDR1 and CDR2 (germline): LNHDA, SQIVND (reference sequence). V lost 6 bases and J 1 base, leaving 7 bases between the germline ends. The CDR3 consists of 12 residues. CDR3 DNA: TGTGCCAGTAGCCCCCGGTCCTACGAGCAGTACTTC. Translating it yields CASSPRSYEQYF.

The rearrangement links TRBV5-4 to TRBJ2-1; TRBD2 is a possible D gene (6 bases). V gave up 4 bases and J gave up 7 bases, with 18 bases separating them. The CDR3 is 15 amino acids. CDR1 is SGHNT and CDR2 is YYREEE in the germline V gene (reference sequence). The CDR3 region has the DNA TGTGCCAGCAGCACCGGGCCCCCCGGGGGAAATGAGCAGTTCTTC. This encodes CASSTGPPGGNEQFF.

The DNA of the CDR3 is TGCGCCAGCAGAGTCCGGGACAGGGCTCTCACGGCCCAGTACTTC. This codes for CASRVRDRALTAQYF. This chain uses TRBV10-1 with TRBJ2-5, with 9 bases fitting TRBD1. The trim removed 6 bases at V and 9 bases at J, leaving 14 bases unmatched. Germline CDR1 WNHNN, CDR2 SYGVQD (reference sequence). The CDR3 totals 15 residues.

This clone occurred once. The CDR3 nucleotides read TGTGCCAGCTCACCGACGCAGGGACAGGGCCTAAACACCATATATTTT. Translated, it gives CASSPTQGQGLNTIYF. This chain joins TRBV18 and TRBJ1-3; 9 nucleotides align to TRBD1. The V gene's germline CDR1 is KGHSH and CDR2 LQKENI. The length of the CDR3 is 16 residues. The junction had 9 bases not matched to a gene; V was cut back by 3 bases and J by 6 bases.

The chain uses TRBV5-4 and TRBJ2-7; 8 positions match TRBD1. Germline V gene lookup returns CDR1 SGHNT and CDR2 YYREEE (reference sequence). This CDR3 has 15 amino acids. The ends lost 4 bases at V and 3 bases at J; junction bases unmatched: 9. The CDR3 sequence is CASSPDRGSYYEQYF. The DNA of the CDR3 is TGTGCCAGCAGCCCCGACAGGGGCTCGTACTACGAGCAGTACTTC.

The chain recombines TRBV7-2 with TRBJ2-3, with TRBD2 as a possible D gene (6 bases). The CDR3 runs 14 residues. Trimming removed 5 bases from V and 3 bases from J, with 12 bases in between. The germline gives CDR1 SGHTA, CDR2 FQGNSA. The CDR3 region is CASSPYSGTDTQYF. In nucleotides, the CDR3 is TGTGCCAGCAGCCCATATAGCGGAACAGATACGCAGTATTTT.

This clone was seen only once. The chain links TRBV5-4 to TRBJ1-4; TRBD1 is a possible D gene (5 bases). CDR1 and CDR2 (germline): SGHNT, YYREEE (reference sequence). V was trimmed by 4 bases and J by 5 bases, leaving 12 bases between them. CDR3 length: 14 residues. The CDR3 region has the DNA TGTGCCAGCAGCCTCGACAGCCTGAATGAAAAACTGTTTTTT. Translation gives CASSLDSLNEKLFF.

The chain recombines TRBV11-2 with TRBJ2-7, with no clear D. Between the trimmed V and J ends, which lost 2 bases and 5 bases, there was a span of 13 bases. Germline V gene sequence: CDR1 SGHAT, CDR2 FQNNGV. The CDR3 runs 14 residues. Here the CDR3 reads CASSLRVGWDEQYF. In DNA, the CDR3 is TGTGCCAGCAGCTTACGGGTCGGGTGGGACGAGCAGTACTTC.

The rearrangement joins TRBV7-9 to TRBJ1-4, with 7 bases lining up with TRBD1. With V trimmed by 4 bases and J by 7 bases, 6 bases remained unmatched. The CDR3 has 14 amino acids. Germline lookup yields CDR1 SEHNR and CDR2 FQNEAQ (reference sequence). This CDR3 is CASSSTGYGEKLFF. CDR3 in DNA: TGTGCCAGCAGCTCGACAGGGTACGGTGAAAAACTGTTTTTT.

On this clone: The sample holds other DNA sequences that translate to the same CDR3. The chain joins TRBV18 to TRBJ1-1; D unresolved. V lost 6 bases to trimming and J lost 5 bases, with 7 bases between them. The length of the CDR3 is 11 residues. The germline gives CDR1 KGHSH, CDR2 LQKENI. DNA for the CDR3: TGTGCCAGCTCCCCGGGAACTGAAGCTTTCTTT. Its protein product is CASSPGTEAFF.

The chain couples TRBV18 to TRBJ2-2; possible D gene TRBD2, 6 bases. V lost 0 bases to trimming and J lost 4 bases, with 15 bases between them. This CDR3 contains 17 residues. CDR1 and CDR2 from the germline V gene are KGHSH and LQKENI. CDR3 nucleotides: TGTGCCAGCTCACCACCGGGACGGGGGTCAGCCACCGGGGAGCTGTTTTTT. Protein product: CASSPPGRGSATGELFF. Together with reference TRBV18 and TRBJ2-2, the CDR3 gives the full variable domain: NAGVMQNPRHLVRRRGQEARLRCSPMKGHSHVYWYRQLPEEGLKFMVYLQKENIIDESGMPKERFSAEFPKEGPSILRIQQVVRGDSAAYFCASSPPGRGSATGELFFGEGSRLTVL.

The chain links TRBV19 to TRBJ1-2, with a weak D call TRBD1 (5 bases). V gave up 4 bases and J gave up 0 bases, with 15 bases separating them. CDR1 is LNHDA, CDR2 SQIVND, per germline (reference sequence). The CDR3 has 16 residues. The CDR3 DNA sequence: TGTGCCAGTAGTACCCCTGGGGCAGGGCCTAACTATGGCTACACCTTC. Its protein is CASSTPGAGPNYGYTF.

The chain has TRBV28 and TRBJ2-7; TRBD1 matches 10 bases. J lost 3 bases, V lost 6 bases, and 5 bases had no gene match. This CDR3 spans 14 amino acids. The germline V gene encodes CDR1 MDHEN and CDR2 SYDVKM. CDR3: CASSRDRGIYEQYF. The CDR3 region has the DNA TGTGCCAGCAGCCGGGACAGGGGTATCTACGAGCAGTACTTC.

This sequence joins TRBV19 and TRBJ2-2; the match to TRBD2 covers 16 bases. The CDR3 sequence is 18 residues long. The germline V gene has CDR1 LNHDA and CDR2 SQIVND (reference sequence). Trimming took 3 bases from V and 5 from J; bases not matched to a gene: 6. The CDR3 nucleotides are TGTGCCAGTAGTATTCAGGGACTAGCGGGAGGGGCGACCGGGGAGCTGTTTTTT. Translated, it gives CASSIQGLAGGATGELFF.

On this clone itself: A junction end diverges from the germline sequence, so it may reflect a read error. The gene calls are TRBV12-5 and TRBJ2-7; 7 positions agree with TRBD1. Germline V CDR1 and CDR2: LGHNT, FRNRAP. The CDR3 covers 12 residues. CDR3 region: CASGLDRGSLHF. CDR3 nucleotides: TGTGCTAGTGGTTTGGACAGGGGTTCATTACACTTC.

The CDR3 is CASSFTSTSGRETQYF. In nucleotides, the CDR3 is TGTGCCAGCAGCTTTACCTCTACTAGCGGGAGGGAGACCCAGTACTTC. This chain links TRBV7-8 with TRBJ2-5, with 12 bases identical to TRBD2. Germline loops: CDR1 SGHVS, CDR2 FQNEAQ. J lost 5 bases, V lost 3 bases, and 7 bases had no gene match. The CDR3 is 16 residues long. The variable domain in full, with the rest retrieved from reference TRBV7-8 and TRBJ2-5, is GAGVSQSPRYKVAKRGQDVALRCDPISGHVSLFWYQQALGQGPEFLTYFQNEAQLDKSGLPSDRFFAERPEGSVSTLKIQRTQQEDSAVYLCASSFTSTSGRETQYFGPGTRLLVL.

The chain recombines TRBV28 with TRBJ1-6, with a weak D call TRBD1 (5 bases). Germline-derived CDR1 and CDR2 are MDHEN and SYDVKM. Trimming took 6 bases from V and 7 from J, leaving 16 bases between them. The CDR3 covers 15 residues. The CDR3 loop is CASRVGVGANSPLHF. DNA of the CDR3: TGTGCCAGCAGAGTAGGGGTAGGGGCGAATTCACCCCTCCACTTT.